The sequence of this T cell receptor (beta chain) was determined in a study of CD8 T cells in Susac syndrome (dated by TCRdb to the late 2010s). Some background on the complete study: Whether CD8+ T cell activation and differentiation in Susac syndrome was antigen driven was tested using repertoire sequencing. Here is what the overall study found, with its caveats: The study acknowledged that relatively few individuals were included in the TCR sequencing and HLA analysis.

RNA was extracted using the RNeasy kit, and roughly 0.5 to 1 microgram was reverse transcribed with random hexamers. TCR beta CDR3 regions were amplified with the immunoSEQ multiplex PCR assay covering 54 Vbeta and 13 Jbeta segments. PCR amplification bias was corrected by using a synthetic template baseline for primer optimization and computational correction. In the source study's methods: Reads were annotated to V, D and J genes according to IMGT and were analyzed with immunoSEQ Analyzer, with only productive sequences retained. To calculate clonality, Shannon entropy was normalized by log2 of the number of productive unique sequences and then subtracted from one. Public and private clones were assessed among the 100 most prevalent clones of each patient and control. A clone was defined as Susac-specific if it was absent from the healthy and MS cohorts, from roughly 980 published viral clones and from other ImmuneACCESS disease sequences. TCRdb reprocessing: public reads trimmed at Q25 with fastp, clones called with MiXCR, in-frame beta chains kept. Each entry is one CDR3 protein sequence, shown with its most common DNA and genes. V and J calls and clone size were set by TCRdb, not the authors. This sample has 130,000 to 150,000 distinct CDR3 sequences in its table, and 94% of those were observed once. The top ten hold roughly 0.083% of the sample.

High-throughput TCR beta sequencing profiled peripheral blood CD8+ and CD4+ T cells from healthy donors, Susac syndrome patients and multiple sclerosis patients. Healthy donors were included as age- and sex-matched controls. Bulk CD8+ and CD4+ T cells were purified by magnetic negative isolation, whereas CD8+ TEMRA cells were enriched by FACS. Blood was drawn into EDTA tubes, processed within 24 hours, and PBMCs were isolated by density gradient centrifugation. PBMCs intended for TCR sequencing were cryopreserved in liquid nitrogen and thawed later in a water bath at 37 degrees C. The sorted or isolated CD4+, CD8+ and CD8+ TEMRA cells reached a purity of at least 90%. In regard to this clonotype: The antigen it binds to is not known. No base quality information exists; no much larger clone differs at one position.

The source is a human donor in good health. Source material: CD4+ T cells from PBMCs.

DNA sequence: TGTGCCAGCAGTTTCCAACGGGTCCGGCGGAACACTGAAGCTTTCTTT. The resulting protein is CASSFQRVRRNTEAFF. The V and J genes are TRBV27 and TRBJ1-1; no confident D gene assignment can be made. CDR1 and CDR2 were assigned from the germline V gene (reference sequence) as MNHEY and SMNVEV. The V end loses 3 bases and the J end loses 1 base, and a stretch of 15 bases separates them. Spanning cysteine to phenylalanine, the CDR3 consists of 16 amino acids. The sequence is cut down to CDR3 DNA, 48 bases in frame from base 1.